What follows are 22 T cell receptor beta chains derived from one specimen sequenced in a study of cytomegalovirus exposure and HLA in healthy donors. PCR primers comprised 60 Vbeta and 13 Jbeta primers. Repertoires were generated with immunoSEQ multiplex PCR, while TCRdb's copy carries only in-frame clones and drops some. This repertoire includes about 130,000 clones. The sequenced sample consisted of PBMCs. The origin of the receptors is a man aged 40-50 years in good health and CMV-seronegative.

The chain has TRBV5-4 and TRBJ2-4, with D tentatively TRBD2 (5 bases). This CDR3 region has 14 residues. Germline assignment: CDR1 SGHNT and CDR2 YYREEE (reference sequence). Trimming stripped 3 bases from V and 7 bases from J, with 14 bases between. The CDR3 nucleotides read TGTGCCAGCAGCTCAGTATCCCGAGGGAACATTCAGTACTTC. Amino acids: CASSSVSRGNIQYF.

CDR3 in DNA: TGTGCCAGCAGCTTAACGACTAGCGGACATTTCTCCTACAATGAGCAGTTCTTC. The encoded protein is CASSLTTSGHFSYNEQFF. This chain joins TRBV7-9 and TRBJ2-1; 9 positions agree with TRBD2. V shed 2 bases and J 0 bases; nucleotides not matched to a gene: 8. Germline CDR1 and CDR2: SEHNR and FQNEAQ (reference sequence). The CDR3 runs 18 residues. The complete variable domain, with remaining parts taken from reference TRBV7-9 and TRBJ2-1, reads DTGVSQNPRHKITKRGQNVTFRCDPISEHNRLYWYRQTLGQGPEFLTYFQNEAQLEKSRLLSDRFSAERPKGSFSTLEIQRTEQGDSAMYLCASSLTTSGHFSYNEQFFGPGTRLTVL.

This sequence joins TRBV5-5 and TRBJ2-2, with 11 bases fitting TRBD2. Unmatched junction bases numbered 9, after V lost 1 base and J lost 4 bases. The CDR3 spans 18 residues. Per germline, CDR1 SGHKS and CDR2 YYEKEE (reference sequence). CDR3 nucleotide sequence: TGTGCCAGCAGCTTGCGTCTAGCGGGAGGCCCGGGCACCGGGGAGCTGTTTTTT. Its protein is CASSLRLAGGPGTGELFF.

The chain recombines TRBV28 with TRBJ1-2; D gene uncertain. Germline values: CDR1 MDHEN, CDR2 SYDVKM. V lost 6 bases, J lost 7 bases, and 9 bases lay in between. The CDR3 runs 11 residues. The CDR3 here is CASRIAGGYTF. CDR3 DNA sequence: TGTGCCAGCAGGATCGCAGGTGGCTACACCTTC.

CDR3 loop: CASRGTGGSRETQYF. In DNA form, the CDR3 reads TGCGCCAGCAGAGGGACAGGGGGCTCCCGGGAGACCCAGTACTTC. The chain recombines TRBV5-1 with TRBJ2-5, with 12 positions matching TRBD1. This CDR3 spans 15 amino acids. Germline-derived CDR1 and CDR2 are SGHRS and YFSETQ. Trimming cost V 5 bases and J 5 bases; bases outside gene matches: 7.

The rearrangement links TRBV28 to TRBJ1-5; no definite D call. Germline V CDR1 and CDR2: MDHEN, SYDVKM. Trimming took 5 bases from V and 5 from J, leaving 13 bases between them. The CDR3 is made up of 14 amino acids. The CDR3 reads CASSRQTRDQPQHF. CDR3 nucleotides: TGTGCCAGCAGTCGTCAGACCCGGGATCAGCCCCAGCATTTT.

The chain combines TRBV6-1 with TRBJ2-7; 8 nucleotides align to TRBD2. The germline V gene has CDR1 MNHNS and CDR2 SASEGT. J gave up 6 bases and V 6 bases, and 7 bases lay outside the gene matches. CDR3 length: 13 residues. The CDR3 DNA is TGTGCCAGCAGGGACTCGAGCGGGAGCGAGCAGTACTTC. Translation gives CASRDSSGSEQYF.

This chain connects TRBV7-3 to TRBJ2-1; 8 bases are shared with TRBD2. The CDR3 sequence is 18 residues long. The V and J ends lost 4 bases and 3 bases, in that order; junction bases with no gene match: 14. CDR1 is SGHTA and CDR2 is FQGTGA in the germline V gene. CDR3 sequence reads: CASSSRTGSGRYYNEQFF. The CDR3 DNA follows: TGTGCCAGCAGCTCCCGCACGGGGAGCGGGAGATACTACAATGAGCAGTTCTTC.

The genes are TRBV9 and TRBJ2-1; a possible D gene is TRBD1 (6 bases). The CDR3 spans 14 residues. The germline V and J ends were trimmed by 7 bases and 4 bases, with 15 bases remaining between them. Germline values: CDR1 SGDLS, CDR2 YYNGEE. CDR3 residues: CASGPAGTYNEQFF. CDR3 sequence (DNA): TGTGCCAGCGGACCTGCCGGGACATACAATGAGCAGTTCTTC.

The gene calls are TRBV6-1 and TRBJ2-3, with 7 bases aligning to TRBD2. Trimming cost V 4 bases and J 1 base; bases outside gene matches: 11. The CDR3 is 17 amino acids. CDR1 and CDR2 from the germline V gene are MNHNS and SASEGT. CDR3 sequence: CASSANLAAGGTDTQYF. The CDR3 DNA reads TGTGCCAGCAGTGCAAACTTAGCGGCGGGGGGCACAGATACGCAGTATTTT.

The gene calls are TRBV14 and TRBJ2-3; no clear D gene. CDR1 is SGHDN and CDR2 is FVKESK in the germline V gene. This CDR3 is built from 16 residues. V shed 4 bases and J shed 5 bases, with 19 bases lying between them. The DNA for the CDR3 is TGTGCCAGCAGCCTCGTCGCGGCCCTATTGGGAGATACGCAGTATTTT. It yields the protein CASSLVAALLGDTQYF. Variable domain in full (rest from reference TRBV14 and TRBJ2-3): EAGVTQFPSHSVIEKGQTVTLRCDPISGHDNLYWYRRVMGKEIKFLLHFVKESKQDESGMPNNRFLAERTGGTYSTLKVQPAELEDSGVYFCASSLVAALLGDTQYFGPGTRLTVL.

Remarks on this clone: At one end the junction does not follow the germline gene, possibly because of a read error. The chain has TRBV7-7 and TRBJ2-1, with D hard to call. The germline gives CDR1 SSHAT, CDR2 FNYEAQ (reference sequence). The CDR3 has 14 amino acids. Here the CDR3 reads CASSLSDGNNEQFF. Written as DNA, the CDR3 is TGTGCTAGCAGCTTAAGCGACGGTAACAATGAGCAGTTCTTC. Filled out from reference TRBV7-7 and TRBJ2-1, the complete variable domain reads GAGVSQSPRYKVTKRGQDVTLRCDPISSHATLYWYQQALGQGPEFLTYFNYEAQPDKSGLPSDRFSAERPEGSISTLTIQRTEQRDSAMYRCASSLSDGNNEQFFGPGTRLTVL.

This chain connects TRBV15 to TRBJ1-2; maybe TRBD1 (6 bases). The V and J ends lost 4 bases and 3 bases respectively, with 15 bases between them. Germline CDR1 and CDR2: LNHNV and YYDKDF (reference sequence). There are 15 residues in the CDR3. CDR3 loop: CATSIRTELHYGYTF. The CDR3, as DNA: TGTGCCACCAGCATAAGGACAGAACTTCACTATGGCTACACCTTC.

The gene calls are TRBV6-5 and TRBJ1-1; TRBD1 matches at 7 bases. Germline CDR1 and CDR2: MNHEY and SVGAGI. With 2 bases clipped from V and 2 bases from J, the junction kept 5 bases outside the gene matches. The CDR3 totals 15 residues. For the CDR3, the DNA is TGTGCCAGCAGTTACCCAGGGGGTGCAAACACTGAAGCTTTCTTT. Translation gives CASSYPGGANTEAFF.

The rearrangement links TRBV7-9 to TRBJ2-1, with TRBD2 matching over 10 bases. CDR1 is SEHNR and CDR2 is FQNEAQ in the germline V gene (reference sequence). The V and J ends lost 10 bases and 2 bases, in that order; junction bases with no gene match: 8. CDR3 length: 15 amino acids. The CDR3 nucleotides read TGTGCCACCTTAGCGGGAGGACGAACCTACAATGAGCAGTTCTTC. It translates to CATLAGGRTYNEQFF.

The genes are TRBV4-1 and TRBJ2-1, with D unclear. This CDR3 comprises 13 residues. Germline CDR1 and CDR2: MGHRA and YSYEKL. V lost 6 bases and J 0 bases, leaving 6 bases between the germline ends. The CDR3 sequence is CASRPSSYNEQFF. CDR3 bases: TGCGCCAGCAGGCCGAGCTCCTACAATGAGCAGTTCTTC.

The chain joins TRBV6-5 to TRBJ2-5, with 10 positions matching TRBD2. The V gene's germline CDR1 is MNHEY and CDR2 SVGAGI. This CDR3 is built from 15 residues. V gave up 5 bases and J gave up 9 bases; unmatched junction bases: 12. CDR3 in DNA: TGTGCCAGCAGTACCACCCCTGGGAGCGGGAGGGCCCAGTACTTC. Its protein product is CASSTTPGSGRAQYF.

This chain joins TRBV6-5 and TRBJ2-7, with a tentative D call TRBD1 (6 bases). The CDR3 is made up of 14 amino acids. The germline gives CDR1 MNHEY, CDR2 SVGAGI. V shed 0 bases and J shed 3 bases, with 9 bases lying between them. CDR3 DNA: TGTGCCAGCAGTTACTCGGCAGGGGACTACGAGCAGTACTTC. As protein: CASSYSAGDYEQYF.

J is TRBJ1-2 and V is TRBV7-2; 12 positions match TRBD1. This CDR3 region has 15 residues. J lost 7 bases, V lost 4 bases, and 7 bases had no gene match. Looked up from germline, CDR1 is SGHTA and CDR2 is FQGNSA. The CDR3 reads CASSSTRDRGPGYTF. The CDR3, as DNA: TGTGCCAGCAGCTCCACCCGGGACAGGGGGCCTGGCTACACCTTC.

This chain uses TRBV18 with TRBJ1-5, with D unresolved. Trimming cost V 2 bases and J 4 bases, with 9 bases left between them. The CDR3 totals 14 residues. Germline CDR1 reads KGHSH; CDR2 reads LQKENI. CDR3: CASSPNRVNQPQHF. The DNA of the CDR3 is TGTGCCAGCTCACCAAACAGAGTTAATCAGCCCCAGCATTTT.

The chain employs TRBV23-1 and TRBJ2-3, with D possibly matching TRBD2 (7 bases). TRBV23-1 is assigned to the ORF class and has an uncertain function. The CDR3 sequence is 17 residues long. Deletions cut 7 bases from V and 1 base from J, with 21 bases between. In nucleotides, the CDR3 is TGCGCCAGCACGACGGAGGGGGGGGCGATCTGCACAGATACGCAGTATTTT. Its protein product is CASTTEGGAICTDTQYF.

CDR3 region: CASSLVSSYNEQFF. The CDR3 nucleotides are TGTGCCAGCAGCTTAGTTTCTAGCTACAATGAGCAGTTCTTC. This chain joins TRBV7-2 and TRBJ2-1, with D hard to call. The CDR3 sequence is 14 residues long. Germline V gene lookup returns CDR1 SGHTA and CDR2 FQGNSA. The V and J ends lost 1 base and 3 bases respectively, with 7 bases between them.